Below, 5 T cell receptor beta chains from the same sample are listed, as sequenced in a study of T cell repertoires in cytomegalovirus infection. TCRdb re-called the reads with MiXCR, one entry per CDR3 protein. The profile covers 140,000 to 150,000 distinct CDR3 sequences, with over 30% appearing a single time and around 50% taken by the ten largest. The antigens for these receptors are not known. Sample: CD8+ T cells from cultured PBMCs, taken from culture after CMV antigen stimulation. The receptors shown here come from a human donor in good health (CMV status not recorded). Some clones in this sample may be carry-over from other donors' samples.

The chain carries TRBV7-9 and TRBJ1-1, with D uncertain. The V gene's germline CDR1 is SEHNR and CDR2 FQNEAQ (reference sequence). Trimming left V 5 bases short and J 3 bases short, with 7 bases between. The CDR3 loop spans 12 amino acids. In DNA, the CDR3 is TGTGCCAGCAGCCCTTTGTACACTGAAGCTTTCTTT. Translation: CASSPLYTEAFF.

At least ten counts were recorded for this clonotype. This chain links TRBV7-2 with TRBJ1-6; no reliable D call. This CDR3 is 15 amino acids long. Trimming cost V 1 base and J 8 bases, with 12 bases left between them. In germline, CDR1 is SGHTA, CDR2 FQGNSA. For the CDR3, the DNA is TGTGCCAGCAGCTTAGAACGGACCGCAGATTCACCCCTCCACTTT. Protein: CASSLERTADSPLHF.

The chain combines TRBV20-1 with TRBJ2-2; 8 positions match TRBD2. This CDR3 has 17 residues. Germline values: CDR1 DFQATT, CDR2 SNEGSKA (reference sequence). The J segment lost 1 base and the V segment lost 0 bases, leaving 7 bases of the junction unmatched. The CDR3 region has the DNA TGCAGTGCTAGAGATAAGAGCGGGGGTTGGAACACCGGGGAGCTGTTTTTT. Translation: CSARDKSGGWNTGELFF.

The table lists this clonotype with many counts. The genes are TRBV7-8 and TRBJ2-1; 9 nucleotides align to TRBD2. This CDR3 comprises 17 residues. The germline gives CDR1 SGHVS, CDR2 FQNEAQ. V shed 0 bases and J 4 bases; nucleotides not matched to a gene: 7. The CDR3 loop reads CASSLAMSGGKYNEQFF. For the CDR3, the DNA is TGTGCCAGCAGCTTAGCCATGAGCGGGGGGAAATACAATGAGCAGTTCTTC.

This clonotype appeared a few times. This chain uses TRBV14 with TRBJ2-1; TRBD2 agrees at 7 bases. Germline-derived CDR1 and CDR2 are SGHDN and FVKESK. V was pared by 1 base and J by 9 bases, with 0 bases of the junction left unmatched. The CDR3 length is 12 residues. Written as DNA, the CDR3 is TGTGCCAGCAGCCAAGGGGGGGGTGAGCAGTTCTTC. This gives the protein CASSQGGGEQFF.